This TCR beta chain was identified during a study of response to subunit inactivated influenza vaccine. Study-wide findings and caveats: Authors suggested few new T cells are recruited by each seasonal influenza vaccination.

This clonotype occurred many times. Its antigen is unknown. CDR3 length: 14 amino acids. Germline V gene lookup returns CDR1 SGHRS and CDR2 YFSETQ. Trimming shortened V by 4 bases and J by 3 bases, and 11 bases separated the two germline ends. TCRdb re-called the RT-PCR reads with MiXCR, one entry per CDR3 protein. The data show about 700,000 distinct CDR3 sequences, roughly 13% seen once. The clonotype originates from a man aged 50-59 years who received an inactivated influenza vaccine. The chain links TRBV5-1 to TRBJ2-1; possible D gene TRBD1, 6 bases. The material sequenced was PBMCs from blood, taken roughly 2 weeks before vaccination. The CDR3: CASSKDSYYNEQFF. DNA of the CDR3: TGCGCCAGCAGCAAGGACAGCTACTACAATGAGCAGTTCTTC.